This entry is about one T cell receptor (beta chain). The entry originates in a study of CXCR3-negative and CXCR3-positive naive CD8 T cells. Germline V CDR1 and CDR2: DFQATT, SNEGSKA (reference sequence). This CDR3 region has 12 residues. TRB cDNA was prepared as libraries by UMI-labeled 5' RACE. TCRdb reanalyzed the 5' RACE reads and collapses them to one entry per CDR3 protein, without DNA. The specimen's table records about 43,000 distinct CDR3 sequences. The V call is TRBV20-1, the J call TRBJ1-1. The sequence was obtained from a human donor in good health. Some clones in this sample may be carry-over from other donors' samples. Sequencing was carried out using memory CD8+ T cells from blood. The CDR3 sequence is CSARLGSTEAFF.